This is a list of T cell receptor beta chains from one sample in a study of cytomegalovirus exposure and HLA in healthy donors. Measured with immunoSEQ multiplex PCR; TCRdb has only the in-frame clones, and not every one. This sample has some 130,000 clones, with 85% found just once. The sequencing input was PBMCs. These receptors originate from a woman aged 30 to 39 in good health and CMV-seropositive. The CDR3 runs from the conserved cysteine through the conserved F or W. The D gene is left open where the match is weak. The size of a clone is reported for some rows only, either as once, few or many, or as a class for expanded clones.

>TRBJ1-2|TRBD1|TRBV5-6|.
TGTGCCAGCAGCTTGAGCCCAGGGGGTGGCTACACCTTC
CASSLSPGGGYTF
>TRBJ1-3|.|TRBV6-5|.
TGTGCCAGCAGTTACTCGGGAGGCACTGGAAACACCATATATTTT
CASSYSGGTGNTIYF
>TRBJ2-5|.|TRBV7-9|.
TGTGCCAGCAGCTTAGCGAGAGTCCAAGAGACCCAGTACTTC
CASSLARVQETQYF
>TRBJ2-2|.|TRBV5-8|few
TGTGCCAGCAGCTTGTTCGAGGGCCACACTTACACCGGGGAGCTGTTTTTT
CASSLFEGHTYTGELFF
>TRBJ1-1|TRBD1|TRBV7-3|.
TGTGCCAGCAGCCCACAGGGGGGGATGAATACTGAAGCTTTCTTT
CASSPQGGMNTEAFF
>TRBJ2-7|TRBD1|TRBV5-1|.
TGCGCCAGCAGCACCCGGACAGGGGGCCAATACGAGCAGTACTTC
CASSTRTGGQYEQYF
>TRBJ2-3|TRBD2|TRBV7-9|.
TGTGCCAGCAGCCTATGGACTAGAGCAGATACGCAGTATTTT
CASSLWTRADTQYF
>TRBJ1-1|.|TRBV19|.
TGTGCCACCCGGAAGGGGAGGGGACTCATGAACACTGAAGCTTTCTTT
CATRKGRGLMNTEAFF
>TRBJ2-3|.|TRBV11-3|.
TGTGCCAGCAGCACAAGCAGGGGTACGCAGTATTTT
CASSTSRGTQYF
>TRBJ2-5|.|TRBV7-2|.
TGTGCCAGCAGCGTCCACCAGGAGACCCAGTACTTC
CASSVHQETQYF
>TRBJ2-3|.|TRBV2|once
TGTGCCAGCAGTAGGGTCGGTGCGGGAAGAAGCACAGATACGCAGTATTTT
CASSRVGAGRSTDTQYF
>TRBJ1-1|.|TRBV5-1|.
TGCGCCAGCAGTAGTACCGGTTACACTGAAGCTTTCTTT
CASSSTGYTEAFF
>TRBJ1-3|.|TRBV28|.
TGTGCCAGCAACGGAGGTGCAGGCCCTGGAAACACCATATATTTT
CASNGGAGPGNTIYF
>TRBJ2-7|TRBD2|TRBV19|.
TGTGCCAGTAGCCGGACTAGCGGGGCTTACGAGCAGTACTTC
CASSRTSGAYEQYF
>TRBJ1-5|.|TRBV9|.
TGTGCCAGCAGCTCCGCCGATAGACCCCAGCATTTT
CASSSADRPQHF
>TRBJ1-2|.|TRBV7-8|.
TGTGCCAGCAGCTTAGTCCAAGGGGTGGGCTATGGCCACACCTTC
CASSLVQGVGYGHTF
>TRBJ2-3|.|TRBV15|.
TGTGCCACCAGCAGAGATCCCACAGCTTCAGATACGCAGTATTTT
CATSRDPTASDTQYF
>TRBJ2-1|TRBD1|TRBV7-9|.
TGTTCCAGCAGCCAATCTGGGACAGGGCGTTTCTTC
CSSSQSGTGRFF
>TRBJ1-1|TRBD1|TRBV18|once
TGTGCCAGCTCCCCACTTACAGGGGCGCTGGTGTTGACTGAAGCTTTCTTT
CASSPLTGALVLTEAFF
>TRBJ2-3|TRBD1|TRBV5-1|.
TGCGCCAGCAGCTTGATGGTAGGGGGCAACACAGATACGCAGTATTTT
CASSLMVGGNTDTQYF
>TRBJ1-4|.|TRBV5-1|.
TGCGCCAGCAGCTTGGCCGGGGGGGGCAATGAAAAACTGTTTTTT
CASSLAGGGNEKLFF
>TRBJ2-3|TRBD1|TRBV9|.
TGTGCCAGCAGCAATTCTTTCAGATCGGACAGGGTGCCAGATACGCAGTATTTT
CASSNSFRSDRVPDTQYF
>TRBJ2-5|.|TRBV7-2|.
TGTGCCAGCAGCTTCCTCCAAGAGACCCAGTACTTC
CASSFLQETQYF
>TRBJ2-7|.|TRBV6-4|.
TGTGCCAGCAGTCCCCTTCCCGGGGCCTACGAGCAGTACTTC
CASSPLPGAYEQYF
>TRBJ2-3|TRBD2|TRBV6-4|.
TGTGCCAGCAGCCCCCAAGAGTCTAGCGGGGGGGCAGATACGCAGTATTTT
CASSPQESSGGADTQYF
>TRBJ1-2|.|TRBV5-1|.
TGCGCCAGCAAGACAGAGAACTATGGCTACACCTTC
CASKTENYGYTF
>TRBJ2-7|TRBD1|TRBV27|.
TGTGCCAGCAGTCCCCGGACAGGGAAGTACGAGCAGTACTTC
CASSPRTGKYEQYF
>TRBJ2-3|TRBD1|TRBV27|.
TGTGCCAGCGGACAGGGAAGGTCCCTGATGGCGCAGTATTTT
CASGQGRSLMAQYF
>TRBJ1-2|TRBD1|TRBV6-6|.
TGTGCCAGCAGTTACACCCCGACAGGGACCTATGGCTACACCTTC
CASSYTPTGTYGYTF
>TRBJ2-7|TRBD1|TRBV27|.
TGTGCCAGCAGTTTGGGCCCCCGGACAGGGGCACCCTACGAGCAGTACTTC
CASSLGPRTGAPYEQYF
>TRBJ2-1|.|TRBV28|once
TGTGCCAGCAGTTTGTTAGCGACCAGCCCCTACAATGAGCAGTTCTTC
CASSLLATSPYNEQFF
>TRBJ1-1|.|TRBV7-7|.
TGTGCTAGCAGCTTTGGGGGGGAGTTGAACACTGAAGCTTTCTTT
CASSFGGELNTEAFF
>TRBJ2-1|TRBD2|TRBV19|.
TGTGCCAGTAGCACGTCTAGCGGGGCATACAATGAGCAGTTCTTC
CASSTSSGAYNEQFF
>TRBJ1-6|.|TRBV4-1|.
TGCGCCAGCAGACCCGGGACTATTTGGAGCTCACCCCTCCACTTT
CASRPGTIWSSPLHF
>TRBJ2-7|TRBD1|TRBV5-6|medium-sized
TGTGCCAGCAGCTCCTCCGGACAGGGGTACTACGAGCAGTACTTC
CASSSSGQGYYEQYF
>TRBJ1-6|.|TRBV30|.
TGTGCCTGGAGTGTAGGAGGTTTAGGACCCCTCCACTTT
CAWSVGGLGPLHF
>TRBJ2-7|TRBD2|TRBV30|.
TGTGCCTCGGGACTAGCGGGAGGGAACGAGCAGTACTTC
CASGLAGGNEQYF
>TRBJ1-1|.|TRBV10-3|.
TGTGCCATCAGTGGAGCGGGAACTGAAGCTTTCTTT
CAISGAGTEAFF
>TRBJ1-1|.|TRBV5-8|.
TGTGCCAGCAGCTTGGCAGGTGGGGCCACTGAGGCTTTCTTT
CASSLAGGATEAFF
>TRBJ2-1|TRBD1|TRBV6-5|.
TGTGCCAGCACCCAGGGGGCGGAGAAGTTCTTC
CASTQGAEKFF
>TRBJ2-1|TRBD2|TRBV7-9|.
TGTGCCAGCAGCCCCCTCGGACTAGCGGGATCTAATGAGCAGTTCTTC
CASSPLGLAGSNEQFF
>TRBJ1-2|TRBD1|TRBV7-3|.
TGTGCCAGCAGATTTAACAGGGGCGGCTATGGCTACACCTTC
CASRFNRGGYGYTF
>TRBJ2-7|.|TRBV25-1|.
TGTGCCAGCAGTCCCCCTTCGGCGGACAACTACGAGCAGTACTTC
CASSPPSADNYEQYF
>TRBJ1-2|.|TRBV6-1|.
TGTGCCAGCAGTTACGGGTATGGCTACACCTTC
CASSYGYGYTF
>TRBJ2-1|TRBD2|TRBV4-1|once
TGCGCCAGCAGCCAGAGGTATAGGACTAGCTCATCGGACCATGAGCAGTTCTTC
CASSQRYRTSSSDHEQFF
>TRBJ1-1|.|TRBV2|.
TGTGCCAGCAGTCTCGGGGAAGCTTTCTTT
CASSLGEAFF
>TRBJ2-7|TRBD2|TRBV10-3|.
TGTGCCATCAGTGAAGGGGCTAGCGGGACTCAGCAGTACTTC
CAISEGASGTQQYF
>TRBJ1-5|TRBD1|TRBV2|.
TGTGCCAGCAGGTACAGGGGGCTGGCTCAGCCCCAGCATTTT
CASRYRGLAQPQHF
>TRBJ2-5|TRBD2|TRBV9|.
TGTGCCAGCAGCGTTAGCGGGAACGTGGAGACCCAGTACTTC
CASSVSGNVETQYF
>TRBJ1-1|.|TRBV2|.
TGTGCCAGCAGTTACTACACTGAAGCTTTCTTT
CASSYYTEAFF
>TRBJ2-7|.|TRBV2|few
TGTGCCAGTTCCCCCGGGACTGGAACCTACGAGCAGTACTTC
CASSPGTGTYEQYF
>TRBJ2-7|.|TRBV29-1|.
TGCAGCGTTGGTAGGGCAGGGGAAAGCGAGCAGTACTTC
CSVGRAGESEQYF
>TRBJ2-1|.|TRBV7-6|.
TGTGCCAGCAGCTTAGATCCGCACGGGAGGCAGTTCTTC
CASSLDPHGRQFF